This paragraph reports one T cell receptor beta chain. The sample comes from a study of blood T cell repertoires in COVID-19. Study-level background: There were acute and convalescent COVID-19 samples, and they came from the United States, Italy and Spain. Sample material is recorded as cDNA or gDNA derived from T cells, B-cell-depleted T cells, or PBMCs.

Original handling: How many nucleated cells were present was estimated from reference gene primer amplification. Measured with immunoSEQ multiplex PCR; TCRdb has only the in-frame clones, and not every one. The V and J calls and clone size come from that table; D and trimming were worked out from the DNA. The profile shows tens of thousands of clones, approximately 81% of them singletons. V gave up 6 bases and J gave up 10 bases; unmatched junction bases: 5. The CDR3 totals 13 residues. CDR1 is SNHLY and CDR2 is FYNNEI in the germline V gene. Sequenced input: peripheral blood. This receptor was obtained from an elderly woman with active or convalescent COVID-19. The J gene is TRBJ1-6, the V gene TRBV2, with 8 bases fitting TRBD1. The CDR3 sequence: CASRDRGPSPLHF. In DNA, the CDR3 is TGTGCCAGCAGAGACAGGGGACCCTCACCCCTCCACTTT.